This TCR beta chain was sequenced for a study of shared clonotypes between healthy human individuals. V lost 3 bases, J lost 8 bases, and 11 bases lay in between. The germline V gene has CDR1 MNHEY and CDR2 SMNVEV (reference sequence). CDR3 length equals 13 residues. Here immunoSEQ multiplex PCR was the method, and the copy in TCRdb shows in-frame clones only, minus some. Of around 510,000 clones in the sample, around 77% were seen once. The chain joins TRBV27 to TRBJ2-1; D unclear. Source material: PBMCs. This clonotype was sampled from a woman aged 40 to 50 in good health. Some clones in this sample may be carry-over from other donors' samples. CDR3 coding DNA: TGTGCCAGCAGTTTTAGACGGGTGGATGAGCAGTTCTTC. Its protein is CASSFRRVDEQFF.